Listed below are T cell receptor beta chains from one sample, sequenced in a study of human T cells and chemical hapten exposure. TCRdb reprocessed the 5' RACE reads via MiXCR and lists one record per CDR3 protein. The sample comprises about 140,000 distinct CDR3 sequences, approximately 4% of which are singletons, and about 1.3% rests with the top ten. The receptors here all came from a female donor in good health. The conserved cysteine and the conserved F or W are not part of the CDR3 here. Where a row states a size, it is once, few, many or the class of an expanded clone; other rows omit it.

j_call v_call clone_size cdr3_aa
TRBJ1-2 TRBV15 many ATSRNRQGANYGYT
TRBJ2-7 TRBV5-4 many ASSLDLTYEQY
TRBJ2-3 TRBV12-3/TRBV12-4 many ASSLTVGTDTQY
TRBJ2-7 TRBV30 - AWNGGTGYEQY
TRBJ2-1 TRBV6-2/TRBV6-3 many ASSPLLEPYNEQF
TRBJ1-2 TRBV2 - ASSSRLANYGDT
TRBJ1-2 TRBV2 few ASSGTGSYYGYT
TRBJ2-3 TRBV2 few ASSGGGGFADTQY
TRBJ2-1 TRBV4-2 many ASSQSPGTTEGEQF
TRBJ1-2 TRBV30 many AWDPNFGTGYT
TRBJ1-5 TRBV7-2 - ASSLWEHQPQH
TRBJ1-5 TRBV30 - AWSLGQRNQPQH
TRBJ2-1 TRBV3-1 many ASSQGPLDYNEQF
TRBJ1-3 TRBV11-2 many ASSLRGDGNTIY
TRBJ2-1 TRBV9 many ASSSRQGRYNEQF
TRBJ1-6 TRBV20-1 many SASPPGQGNSPLH
TRBJ1-2 TRBV27 - ASSSHWAQAGYT
TRBJ2-7 TRBV13 many ASSTPDEAFNEQY
TRBJ2-2 TRBV3-1 - ASSQAGSGELF
TRBJ2-3 TRBV9 many ASSQQRGGSTDTQY
TRBJ2-1 TRBV7-8 many ASSLVGGSSYNEQF
TRBJ1-5 TRBV6-5 many ASRDSDYQPQH
TRBJ1-6 TRBV20-1 many SAIGSSNSPLH
TRBJ2-7 TRBV2 many ASRPDSSEQY
TRBJ1-1 TRBV2 many ASSQTGGLGTEAF
TRBJ1-4 TRBV15 - ATSRVLQGVEKLF
TRBJ2-3 TRBV11-1 many ASTPRRADTQY
TRBJ2-7 TRBV3-1 many ASSQVGGQY
TRBJ2-3 TRBV7-2 many ASSEDYGTDTQY
TRBJ1-1 TRBV5-1 many ASSSVGYGLEAF
TRBJ1-2 TRBV12-3/TRBV12-4 many ASKSPGGYT
TRBJ2-5 TRBV5-1 many ASSFGFRTDDQETQY
TRBJ1-1 TRBV18 many ASSQTGIEAF
TRBJ2-1 TRBV9 many ASSVLSGGAFGEQF
TRBJ2-2 TRBV11-1 many ASSHTAQGGAGELF
TRBJ2-7 TRBV2 many ASSGYYEQY
TRBJ1-1 TRBV5-4 many ASSWVDRGRTEAF
TRBJ2-1 TRBV12-3/TRBV12-4 many ASSFSSGADNEQF
TRBJ1-5 TRBV6-5 many ATSRQGGNQPQH
TRBJ1-1 TRBV3-1 few ASSQTGQAF
TRBJ2-1 TRBV11-1 few ASSLEDQRGEL
TRBJ2-7 TRBV20-1 many SASGSCSYEQY
TRBJ2-1 TRBV29-1 many SPRDRGNEQF
TRBJ2-1 TRBV7-9 many ASSPQAGANEQF
TRBJ2-2 TRBV7-2 many ASSWRGQGAGELF
TRBJ2-5 TRBV12-3/TRBV12-4 - ASSPPTGGYQETQY
TRBJ2-7 TRBV7-9 many ASSLGGWGSSYEQY
TRBJ1-1 TRBV13 many ASSNDRMNTEAF
TRBJ1-1 TRBV7-9 many ASSRVNTEAF